This TCR beta chain was sequenced in a study of blood T cell repertoires in COVID-19. Turning to the study itself: Samples representing acute and convalescent COVID-19 were sourced from the United States, Italy and Spain.

As processed by the authors: By means of reference gene primer amplification, nucleated cell counts were estimated. Measured with immunoSEQ multiplex PCR; TCRdb has only the in-frame clones, and not every one. V and J calls and clone size come straight from that table; D and trimming were deduced from the DNA. The table includes a few hundred thousand clones, around 81% detected once. Germline CDR1 reads MNHNY; CDR2 reads SVGAGI (reference sequence). The CDR3 has 15 residues. J was trimmed by 2 bases and V by 2 bases; bases with no gene match: 3. The chain is built from TRBV6-6 and TRBJ1-1; 9 bases are a match to TRBD1. Sequenced material: peripheral blood. This TCR was sampled from a woman in her 70s with acute or convalescent COVID-19. The CDR3 sequence: CASSYGQGTNTEAFF. Here the CDR3 DNA reads TGTGCCAGCAGTTACGGACAGGGGACAAACACTGAAGCTTTCTTT.